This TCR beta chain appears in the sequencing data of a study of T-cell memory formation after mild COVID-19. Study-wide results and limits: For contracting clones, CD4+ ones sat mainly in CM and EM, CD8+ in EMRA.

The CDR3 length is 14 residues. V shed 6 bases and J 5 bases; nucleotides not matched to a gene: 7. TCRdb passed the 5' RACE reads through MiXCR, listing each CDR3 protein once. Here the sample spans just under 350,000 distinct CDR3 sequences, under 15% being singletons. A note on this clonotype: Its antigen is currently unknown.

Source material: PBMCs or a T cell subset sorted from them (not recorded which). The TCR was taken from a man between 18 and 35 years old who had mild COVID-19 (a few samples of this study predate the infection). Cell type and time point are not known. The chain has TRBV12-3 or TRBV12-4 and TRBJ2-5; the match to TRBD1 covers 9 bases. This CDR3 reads CASRGTGRGETQYF. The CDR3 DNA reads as TGTGCCAGCAGAGGGACAGGGAGAGGGGAGACCCAGTACTTC.